These 2 T cell receptor beta chains were all obtained from the same sample, sequenced in a study of blood T cells in healthy people across ages. A second PCR, run for roughly 7 to 11 cycles, used a sample-barcoded 5' primer plus a J-beta primer mix. TCRdb ran MiXCR on the 5' RACE reads and lists one entry per CDR3 protein. The sample carries about 750,000 distinct CDR3 sequences, less than 70% recorded once. Sequencing was done on a sample of blood. The source of these receptors is a man of 80 years or more in good health.

In DNA, the CDR3 is TGTGCCACCAGCAGAGATCGGGGGGGTGGCCAAGAGACCCAGTACTTC. It is translated as CATSRDRGGGQETQYF. This chain joins TRBV15 and TRBJ2-5; 8 bases map to TRBD2. Germline values: CDR1 LNHNV, CDR2 YYDKDF (reference sequence). The CDR3 totals 16 residues. The V segment lost 0 bases and the J segment 1 base; nucleotides outside the gene matches: 4.

The gene calls are TRBV10-3 and TRBJ2-2; 11 positions match TRBD1. The germline CDR1 and CDR2 sequences are ENHRY and SYGVKD. The CDR3 totals 13 residues. The junction had 5 bases not matched to a gene; V was cut back by 11 bases and J by 6 bases. CDR3 in DNA: TGTGCCGTCGGGACAGGGGGTTCCGGGGAGCTGTTTTTT. This gives the protein CAVGTGGSGELFF.